One sample yielded the 17 T cell receptor beta chains listed below, sequenced in a study of T cell repertoires in cytomegalovirus infection. These receptors have no identified antigens. TCRdb re-derived calls from the reads in MiXCR, one entry per CDR3 protein. The table has about 920,000 distinct CDR3 sequences, approximately 31% seen once. The sample here was cultured CD8+ T cells from PBMCs, taken from culture after CMV antigen stimulation. These receptors were collected from a human donor in good health (CMV status not recorded). Some clones in this sample may be carry-over from other donors' samples.

This clonotype came up many times. The V gene is TRBV7-8, the J gene TRBJ2-1; D unresolved. Germline V gene sequence: CDR1 SGHVS, CDR2 FQNEAQ. This CDR3 spans 16 amino acids. V lost 1 base, J lost 3 bases, and 13 bases lay in between. CDR3 coding DNA: TGTGCCAGCAGCTTAGTGTCGCTAGTAAGCTACAATGAGCAGTTCTTC. Translating gives CASSLVSLVSYNEQFF. Drawing the rest from reference TRBV7-8 and TRBJ2-1, the complete variable domain is GAGVSQSPRYKVAKRGQDVALRCDPISGHVSLFWYQQALGQGPEFLTYFQNEAQLDKSGLPSDRFFAERPEGSVSTLKIQRTQQEDSAVYLCASSLVSLVSYNEQFFGPGTRLTVL.

V gene TRBV5-1 combines with J gene TRBJ2-5; tentative D call: TRBD1 (5 bases). Trimming left V 3 bases short and J 13 bases short, with 19 bases between. CDR3 length: 13 residues. Germline values: CDR1 SGHRS, CDR2 YFSETQ. The CDR3 DNA sequence: TGCGCCAGCAGCTCCGACCGGGCGGACACCGGGTACTTC. The encoded protein is CASSSDRADTGYF.

The rearrangement uses TRBV7-6 and TRBJ1-4; D gene unclear. The CDR3 is 17 residues long. Deletions cut 0 bases from V and 8 bases from J, with 19 bases between. The V gene's germline CDR1 is SGHVS and CDR2 FNYEAQ. The chain's CDR3 is CASSLAAVGQRREKLFF. CDR3 sequence (DNA): TGTGCCAGCAGCTTAGCGGCGGTCGGGCAGCGAAGGGAAAAACTGTTTTTT. The complete variable domain, with remaining parts taken from reference TRBV7-6 and TRBJ1-4, reads GAGVSQSPRYKVTKRGQDVALRCDPISGHVSLYWYRQALGQGPEFLTYFNYEAQQDKSGLPNDRFSAERPEGSISTLTIQRTEQRDSAMYRCASSLAAVGQRREKLFFGSGTQLSVL.

This clonotype was detected only once. The chain employs TRBV7-6 and TRBJ1-4, with D perhaps matching TRBD1 (5 bases). V was shortened by 4 bases and J by 10 bases, with 22 bases between the two germline ends. Germline assignment: CDR1 SGHVS and CDR2 FNYEAQ. The CDR3 is made up of 16 amino acids. The CDR3: CASSSPRIGDLGKLFF. The CDR3 region has the DNA TGTGCCAGCAGCTCCCCTAGGATAGGGGACCTCGGAAAACTGTTTTTT.

V gene TRBV4-1 combines with J gene TRBJ1-1, with D tentatively TRBD1 (6 bases). This CDR3 has 13 amino acids. Germline CDR1 reads MGHRA; CDR2 reads YSYEKL. The ends were cut back, 4 bases at V and 8 bases at J, with 14 bases in the middle. CDR3 residues: CASSLTTGKEAFF. DNA for the CDR3: TGCGCCAGCAGCCTTACAACAGGGAAAGAAGCTTTCTTT.

The chain recombines TRBV27 with TRBJ1-5, with 7 bases aligning to TRBD1. CDR1 is MNHEY and CDR2 is SMNVEV in the germline V gene (reference sequence). This CDR3 comprises 16 residues. Trimming removed 6 bases from V and 4 bases from J; junction bases left unmatched: 12. This chain's CDR3 is CASRETGQAGNQPQHF. As DNA, the CDR3 is TGTGCCAGCAGGGAGACTGGACAGGCCGGGAATCAGCCCCAGCATTTT.

This clonotype has only a few counts. This chain connects TRBV12-3 or TRBV12-4 to TRBJ2-3, with D unresolved. The CDR3 has 13 amino acids. V was trimmed by 5 bases and J by 4 bases, leaving 10 bases between them. The CDR3 bases are TGTGCCAGCAGTCGAACTGTCGCAGATACGCAGTATTTT. Protein: CASSRTVADTQYF.

This clonotype showed up just a few times. The chain combines TRBV9 with TRBJ1-3; unclear D gene. Germline CDR1 and CDR2: SGDLS and YYNGEE. Trimming shortened V by 6 bases and J by 4 bases, and 32 bases separated the two germline ends. The CDR3 is made up of 20 amino acids. This chain's CDR3 is CASNLLGSQGLQGGGNTIYF. The CDR3 DNA is TGTGCCAGCAACCTTCTGGGAAGTCAAGGGCTCCAAGGTGGCGGAAACACCATATATTTT. Full variable domain (rest looked up from reference TRBV9 and TRBJ1-3): DSGVTQTPKHLITATGQRVTLRCSPRSGDLSVYWYQQSLDQGLQFLIQYYNGEERAKGNILERFSAQQFPDLHSELNLSSLELGDSALYFCASNLLGSQGLQGGGNTIYFGEGSWLTVV.

This clonotype has a count of ten or more. This chain links TRBV7-8 with TRBJ2-5, with TRBD2 matching over 9 bases. After removal of 0 bases from V and 2 bases from J, the junction contained 7 bases not matched to a gene. Germline CDR1 and CDR2: SGHVS and FQNEAQ. The CDR3 length is 17 residues. The CDR3 sequence is CASSLARAGGNQETQYF. CDR3 sequence (DNA): TGTGCCAGCAGCTTAGCCCGAGCGGGGGGAAATCAAGAGACCCAGTACTTC.

A remark on this clonotype: Being one base from a much bigger clone, this may be a read error. This sequence joins TRBV12-3 or TRBV12-4 and TRBJ1-1; weak D call: TRBD1 (5 bases). Trimming removed 6 bases at V and 5 bases at J, with 28 bases between. The CDR3 covers 18 residues. Here the CDR3 reads CASSLVCGQDRLETEAFF. For the CDR3, the DNA is TGTGCCAGCAGCCTGGTGTGCGGTCAAGACAGATTGGAGACTGAAGCTTTCTTT.

The chain couples TRBV18 to TRBJ1-1; D gene unclear. This CDR3 comprises 16 residues. V was clipped by 0 bases and J by 0 bases, with 11 bases between them. Germline values: CDR1 KGHSH, CDR2 LQKENI. CDR3 region: CASSPPRVSMNTEAFF. CDR3 in DNA: TGTGCCAGCTCACCACCCCGGGTTTCGATGAACACTGAAGCTTTCTTT.

V gene TRBV12-3 or TRBV12-4 combines with J gene TRBJ2-1; perhaps TRBD2 as D (5 bases). CDR3 length: 17 residues. V was clipped by 3 bases and J by 0 bases, with 15 bases between them. CDR3 sequence reads: CASSFDLADHSYNEQFF. Written as DNA, the CDR3 is TGTGCCAGCAGTTTTGACCTAGCCGATCACTCCTACAATGAGCAGTTCTTC.

The chain has TRBV10-2 and TRBJ2-4, with 11 bases that match TRBD2. Germline V CDR1 and CDR2: WSHSY, SAAADI. The CDR3 spans 17 residues. Losses at the gene ends were 2 bases for V and 5 bases for J; bases not matched to a gene: 8. The CDR3 DNA follows: TGCGCCAGCAGTGAGAATAGCGGGGGGGCCTGGGAAAACATTCAGTACTTC. It codes for CASSENSGGAWENIQYF.

This rearrangement joins TRBV12-3 or TRBV12-4 to TRBJ1-2; 10 nucleotides line up with TRBD1. V dropped 5 bases and J dropped 4; count of bases not matched to a gene: 10. CDR3 length: 16 residues. Here the CDR3 DNA reads TGTGCCAGCAGTCCCCCTCCCGGGACAGGGGCCTATGGCTACACCTTC. Residues: CASSPPPGTGAYGYTF.

Ten or more counts support this clonotype. The gene calls are TRBV6-2 or TRBV6-3 and TRBJ1-2, with 7 bases matching TRBD1. This CDR3 comprises 16 residues. The germline CDR1 and CDR2 sequences are MNHEY and SVGEGT. The trim removed 4 bases at V and 3 bases at J, leaving 11 bases unmatched. CDR3 nucleotide sequence: TGTGCCAGCAGTTTTAGGCCCGGGACAGAAGACTATGGCTACACCTTC. It specifies CASSFRPGTEDYGYTF.

DNA of the CDR3: TGTGCCAGCAGCCAGAGCGGGGGGGCAAGCAATGAGCAGTTCTTC. It yields the protein CASSQSGGASNEQFF. The chain joins TRBV4-2 to TRBJ2-1; 10 bases line up with TRBD2. This CDR3 comprises 15 residues. The V gene's germline CDR1 is LGHNA and CDR2 YNFKEQ. J lost 6 bases, V lost 3 bases, and 5 bases had no gene match.

This chain connects TRBV2 to TRBJ2-1; D might be TRBD1 (5 bases). From germline, CDR1 is SNHLY and CDR2 FYNNEI. V lost 7 bases and J lost 5, with 18 bases in between. This CDR3 is 15 amino acids long. The DNA of the CDR3 is TGTGCCAGCAATGGTTTGGACAAGCAGAACAATGAGCAGTTCTTC. Protein product: CASNGLDKQNNEQFF.